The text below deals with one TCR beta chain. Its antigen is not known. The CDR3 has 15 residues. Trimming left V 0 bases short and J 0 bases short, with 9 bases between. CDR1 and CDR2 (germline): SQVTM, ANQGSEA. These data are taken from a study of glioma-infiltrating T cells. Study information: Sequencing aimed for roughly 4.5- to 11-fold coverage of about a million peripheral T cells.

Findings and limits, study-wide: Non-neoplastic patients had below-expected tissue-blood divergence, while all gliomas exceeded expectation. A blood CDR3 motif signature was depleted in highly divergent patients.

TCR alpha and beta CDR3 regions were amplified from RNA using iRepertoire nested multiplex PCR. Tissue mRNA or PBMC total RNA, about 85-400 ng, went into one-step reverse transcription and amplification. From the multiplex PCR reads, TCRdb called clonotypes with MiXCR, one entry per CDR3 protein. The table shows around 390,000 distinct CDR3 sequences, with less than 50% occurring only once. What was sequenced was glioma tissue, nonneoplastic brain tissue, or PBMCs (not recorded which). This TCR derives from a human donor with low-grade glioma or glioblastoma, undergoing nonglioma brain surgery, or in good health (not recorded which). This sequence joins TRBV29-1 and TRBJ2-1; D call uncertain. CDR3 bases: TGCAGCGTTGAAGAGGTCGGCATCTCCTACAATGAGCAGTTCTTC. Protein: CSVEEVGISYNEQFF.